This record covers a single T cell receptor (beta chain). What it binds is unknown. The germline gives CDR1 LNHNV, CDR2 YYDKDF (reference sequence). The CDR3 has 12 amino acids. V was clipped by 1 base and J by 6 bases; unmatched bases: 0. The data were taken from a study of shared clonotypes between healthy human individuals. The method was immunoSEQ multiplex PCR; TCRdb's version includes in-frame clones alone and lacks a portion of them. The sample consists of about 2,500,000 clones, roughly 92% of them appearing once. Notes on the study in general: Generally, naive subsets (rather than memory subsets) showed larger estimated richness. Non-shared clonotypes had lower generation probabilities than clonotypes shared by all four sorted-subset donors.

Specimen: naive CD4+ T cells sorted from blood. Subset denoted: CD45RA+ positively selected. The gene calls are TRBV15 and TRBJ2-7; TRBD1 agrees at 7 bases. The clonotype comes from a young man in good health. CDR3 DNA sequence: TGTGCCACCAGCAGAGGGACAGGCGAGCAGTACTTC. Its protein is CATSRGTGEQYF. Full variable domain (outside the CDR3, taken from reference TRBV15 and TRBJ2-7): DAMVIQNPRYQVTQFGKPVTLSCSQTLNHNVMYWYQQKSSQAPKLLFHYYDKDFNNEADTPDNFQSRRPNTSFCFLDIRSPGLGDTAMYLCATSRGTGEQYFGPGTRLTVT.